What follows describes a single T cell receptor beta chain. Its target is not known. Measured with immunoSEQ multiplex PCR; TCRdb has only the in-frame clones, and not every one. The sample comprises 130,000 to 150,000 clones, around nine tenths of which are singletons, and approximately 0.2% rests with the top ten. J was trimmed by 2 bases and V by 0 bases; bases with no gene match: 5. This CDR3 spans 16 amino acids. Germline V gene sequence: CDR1 SGHTA, CDR2 FQGNSA. The data were obtained in a study of graft-versus-host responses after intestinal transplantation. The wider study: Multivisceral, liver-intestinal, or isolated intestinal transplants were performed in recipients. Findings and limits, study-wide: Graft-versus-host to host-versus-graft clonal ratios in allografts were high in patients with graft-donor T cell macrochimerism. Declines in HvG clones occurring early post-transplant were associated with peak circulating GvH clone levels.

This sequence was found in a human donor who received an intestinal transplant. This chain connects TRBV7-2 to TRBJ2-7, with TRBD2 matching over 9 bases. The sample in question was unstimulated CD4+ T cells sorted from spleen or lymph node cells, obtained before intestinal transplant. DNA of the CDR3: TGTGCCAGCAGCTTAGCGGGTAGCGGGAGTCCCTACGAGCAGTACTTC. Translating gives CASSLAGSGSPYEQYF.